This paragraph reports one T cell receptor (beta chain). This specimen comes from a study of blood T cell repertoires in COVID-19. On the study more broadly: Collection of acute and convalescent COVID-19 samples took place in the United States, Italy and Spain. Nucleic acid was either cDNA or gDNA, and it came from T cells, B-cell-depleted T cells, or PBMCs.

Study processing details: Nucleated cell number was recorded as an estimate derived from reference gene primer amplification. Assay: immunoSEQ multiplex PCR; the TCRdb copy retains only in-frame clones and omits some. The V and J calls and clone size were taken over from that table, and D and trimming were inferred from the DNA. The sample records approximately 210,000 clones, almost 90% being singletons. The V end lost 3 bases, the J end lost 1 base, and 7 bases lay between the germline ends. The CDR3 runs 14 residues. The V gene's germline CDR1 is SGHAT and CDR2 FQNNGV. This receptor was obtained from a man between 18 and 29 years old with active or convalescent COVID-19. The chain couples TRBV11-2 to TRBJ2-1, with a tentative D call TRBD1 (5 bases). Source material: peripheral blood. The CDR3 reads CASSLGQSYNEQFF. DNA for the CDR3: TGTGCCAGCAGCTTGGGGCAGTCCTACAATGAGCAGTTCTTC.